The present entry profiles one T cell receptor beta chain with its context. Its matching antigen is unknown. The length of the CDR3 is 15 residues. In germline, CDR1 is SGHRS, CDR2 YFSETQ. V lost 0 bases to trimming and J lost 1 base, with 10 bases between them. TCRdb re-derived calls from the 5' RACE reads in MiXCR, one entry per CDR3 protein. The table has 350,000 to 450,000 distinct CDR3 sequences, roughly 26% seen once. These data come from a study of CD8 T cells in ankylosing spondylitis. General study points: Ankylosing spondylitis blood appeared to be characterized by a TCR beta motif of roughly eight highly homologous variants.

The TCR was taken from a male donor with ankylosing spondylitis. Sequences were obtained from blood, either unsorted or a sorted T cell fraction (not recorded which). This rearrangement joins TRBV5-1 to TRBJ1-1; D unclear. This chain's CDR3 is CASSLDQARNTEAFF. CDR3 nucleotide sequence: TGCGCCAGCAGCTTGGATCAGGCTAGGAACACTGAAGCTTTCTTT.